This T cell receptor beta chain was obtained from a study of blood T cell repertoires in COVID-19. Study-level information: Samples representing acute and convalescent COVID-19 were sourced from the United States, Italy and Spain.

The V end lost 3 bases, the J end lost 9 bases, and 31 bases lay between the germline ends. Germline V gene data show CDR1 as SGHRS and CDR2 as YFSETQ. This CDR3 region has 20 residues. Produced via immunoSEQ multiplex PCR; TCRdb's table is partial and in-frame only. The table lists over 200,000 clones, approximately 90% of them singletons. This sequence was found in a man between 18 and 35 years old who had recovered from COVID-19. The sample comprised PBMCs or T cells enriched from blood (not recorded which). The V gene is TRBV5-1, the J gene TRBJ1-6; D not resolved. CDR3 DNA sequence: TGCGCCAGCAGCTCTCACTACATTGAACGGGAGATCGGGGTTGGTTCACCCCTCCACTTT. Encoded protein: CASSSHYIEREIGVGSPLHF.